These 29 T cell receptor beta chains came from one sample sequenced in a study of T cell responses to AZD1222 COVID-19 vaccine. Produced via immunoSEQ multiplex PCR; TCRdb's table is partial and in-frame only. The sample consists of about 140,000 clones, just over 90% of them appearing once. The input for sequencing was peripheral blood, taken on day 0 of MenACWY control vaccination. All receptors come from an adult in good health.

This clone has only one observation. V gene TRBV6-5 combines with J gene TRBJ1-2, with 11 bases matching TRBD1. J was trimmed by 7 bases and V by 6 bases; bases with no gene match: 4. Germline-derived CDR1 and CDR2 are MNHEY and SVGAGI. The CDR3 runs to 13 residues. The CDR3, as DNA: TGTGCCAGCAGCCGAGGGACAGGGGGTGGCTACACCTTC. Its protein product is CASSRGTGGGYTF.

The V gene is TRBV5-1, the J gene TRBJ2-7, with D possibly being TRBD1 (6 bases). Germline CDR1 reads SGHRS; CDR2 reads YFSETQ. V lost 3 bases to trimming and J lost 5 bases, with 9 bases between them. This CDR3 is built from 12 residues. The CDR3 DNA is TGCGCCAGCAGCTCAGGGGTTCACGAGCAGTACTTC. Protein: CASSSGVHEQYF.

In nucleotides, the CDR3 is TGTGCCAGCTCAGCCCAACAGGGTCTAGCTGGCGAGCAGTACTTC. This gives the protein CASSAQQGLAGEQYF. The chain recombines TRBV18 with TRBJ2-7; TRBD1 might be the D (6 bases). V was clipped by 5 bases and J by 6 bases, with 20 bases between them. Germline V gives CDR1 KGHSH, CDR2 LQKENI. The CDR3 is made up of 15 amino acids.

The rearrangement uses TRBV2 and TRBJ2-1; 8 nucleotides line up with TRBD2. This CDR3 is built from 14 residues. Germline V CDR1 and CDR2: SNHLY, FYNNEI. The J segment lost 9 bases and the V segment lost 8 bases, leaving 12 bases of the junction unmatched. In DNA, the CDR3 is TGTGCCAGCTCCGGGACTAGGGGGGATCGTGAGCAGTTCTTC. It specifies CASSGTRGDREQFF.

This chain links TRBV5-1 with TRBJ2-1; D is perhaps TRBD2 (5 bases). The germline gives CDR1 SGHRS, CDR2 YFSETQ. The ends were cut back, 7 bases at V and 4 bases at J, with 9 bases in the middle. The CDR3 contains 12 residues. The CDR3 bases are TGCGCCAGCTCCCCGGGGTACAATGAGCAGTTCTTC. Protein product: CASSPGYNEQFF.

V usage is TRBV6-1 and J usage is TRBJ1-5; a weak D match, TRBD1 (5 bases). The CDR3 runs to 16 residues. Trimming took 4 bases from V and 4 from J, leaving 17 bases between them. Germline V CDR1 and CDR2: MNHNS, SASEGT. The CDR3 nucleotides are TGTGCCAGCAGTGGGGGTGGGGCAGCTTTAAATCAGCCCCAGCATTTT. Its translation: CASSGGGAALNQPQHF.

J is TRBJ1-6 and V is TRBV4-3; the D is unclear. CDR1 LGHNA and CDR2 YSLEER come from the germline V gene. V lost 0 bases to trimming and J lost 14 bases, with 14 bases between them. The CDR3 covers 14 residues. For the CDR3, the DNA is TGCGCCAGCAGCCAAGATATTTGGACGGACGCCCTCCACTTT. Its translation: CASSQDIWTDALHF.

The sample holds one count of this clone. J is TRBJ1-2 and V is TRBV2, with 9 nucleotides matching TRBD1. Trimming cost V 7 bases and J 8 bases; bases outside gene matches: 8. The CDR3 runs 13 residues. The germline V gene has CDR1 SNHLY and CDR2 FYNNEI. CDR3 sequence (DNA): TGTGCCAGCACGACTCCCGGGACAGGGGGCTACACCTTC. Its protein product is CASTTPGTGGYTF.

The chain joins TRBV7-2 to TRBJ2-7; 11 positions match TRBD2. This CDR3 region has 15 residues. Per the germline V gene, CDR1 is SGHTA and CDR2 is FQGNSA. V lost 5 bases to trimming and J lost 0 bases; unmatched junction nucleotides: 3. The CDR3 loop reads CASSETSGVSYEQYF. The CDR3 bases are TGTGCCAGCAGCGAGACTAGCGGGGTCTCCTACGAGCAGTACTTC. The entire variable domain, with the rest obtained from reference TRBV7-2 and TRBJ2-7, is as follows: GAGVSQSPSNKVTEKGKDVELRCDPISGHTALYWYRQSLGQGLEFLIYFQGNSAPDKSGLPSDRFSAERTGGSVSTLTIQRTQQEDSAVYLCASSETSGVSYEQYFGPGTRLTVT.

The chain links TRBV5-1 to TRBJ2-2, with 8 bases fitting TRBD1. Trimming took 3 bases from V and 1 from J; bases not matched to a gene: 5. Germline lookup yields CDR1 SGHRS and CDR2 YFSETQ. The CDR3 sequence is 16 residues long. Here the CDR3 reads CASSSDGQGNTGELFF. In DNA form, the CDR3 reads TGCGCCAGCAGCTCGGACGGACAGGGGAACACCGGGGAGCTGTTTTTT.

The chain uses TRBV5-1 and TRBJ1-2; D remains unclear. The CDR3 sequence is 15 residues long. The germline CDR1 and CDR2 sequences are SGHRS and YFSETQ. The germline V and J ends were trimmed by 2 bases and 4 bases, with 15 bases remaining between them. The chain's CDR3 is CASSFHASPSYGYTF. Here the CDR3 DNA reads TGCGCCAGCAGCTTCCATGCCAGCCCCTCCTATGGCTACACCTTC.

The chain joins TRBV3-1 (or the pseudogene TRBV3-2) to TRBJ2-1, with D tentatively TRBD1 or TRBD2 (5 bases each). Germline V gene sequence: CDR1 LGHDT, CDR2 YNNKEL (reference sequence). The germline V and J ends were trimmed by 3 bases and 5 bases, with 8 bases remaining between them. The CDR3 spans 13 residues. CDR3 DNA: TGTGCCAGCAGCCACCGGGACCACAATGAGCAGTTCTTC. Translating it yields CASSHRDHNEQFF.

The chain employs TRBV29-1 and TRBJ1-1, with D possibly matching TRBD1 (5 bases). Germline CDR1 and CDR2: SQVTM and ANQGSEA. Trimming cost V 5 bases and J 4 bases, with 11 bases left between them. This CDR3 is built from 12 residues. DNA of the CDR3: TGCAGCGTTCAGGGTGGTGTCACTGAAGCTTTCTTT. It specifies CSVQGGVTEAFF.

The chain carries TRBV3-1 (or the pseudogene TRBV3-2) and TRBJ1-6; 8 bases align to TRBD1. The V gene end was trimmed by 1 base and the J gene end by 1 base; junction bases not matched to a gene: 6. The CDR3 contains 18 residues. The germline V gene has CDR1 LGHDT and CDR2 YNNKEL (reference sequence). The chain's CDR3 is CASSQGGQGGSYNSPLHF. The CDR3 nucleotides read TGTGCCAGCAGCCAAGGTGGACAGGGAGGATCCTATAATTCACCCCTCCACTTT.

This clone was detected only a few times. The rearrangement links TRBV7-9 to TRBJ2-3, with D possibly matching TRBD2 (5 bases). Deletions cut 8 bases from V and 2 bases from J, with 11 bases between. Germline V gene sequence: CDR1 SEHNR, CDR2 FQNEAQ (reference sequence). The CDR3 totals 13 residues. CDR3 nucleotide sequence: TGTGCCAGCGAGGAGGCAGCCACAGATACGCAGTATTTT. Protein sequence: CASEEAATDTQYF.

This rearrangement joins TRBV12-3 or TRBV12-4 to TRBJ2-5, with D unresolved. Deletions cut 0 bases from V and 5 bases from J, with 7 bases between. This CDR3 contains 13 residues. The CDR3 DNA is TGTGCCAGCAGTTTAGCGGAATGGGAGACCCAGTACTTC. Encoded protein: CASSLAEWETQYF.

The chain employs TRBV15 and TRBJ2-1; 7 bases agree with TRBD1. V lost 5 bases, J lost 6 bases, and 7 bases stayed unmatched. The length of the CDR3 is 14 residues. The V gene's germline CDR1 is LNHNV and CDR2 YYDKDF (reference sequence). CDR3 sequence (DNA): TGTGCCACCAGCCGGCGACAGGGTAGCAATGAGCAGTTCTTC. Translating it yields CATSRRQGSNEQFF.

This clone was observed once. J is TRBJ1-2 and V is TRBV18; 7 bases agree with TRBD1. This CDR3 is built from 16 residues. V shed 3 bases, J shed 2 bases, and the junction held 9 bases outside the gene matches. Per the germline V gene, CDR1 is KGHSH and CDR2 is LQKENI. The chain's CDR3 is CASSPPRTGRNYGYTF. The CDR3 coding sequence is TGTGCCAGCTCACCCCCCCGGACAGGCCGAAACTATGGCTACACCTTC.

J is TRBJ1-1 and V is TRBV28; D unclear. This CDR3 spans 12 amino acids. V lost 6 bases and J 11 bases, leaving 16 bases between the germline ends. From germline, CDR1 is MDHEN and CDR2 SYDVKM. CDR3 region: CASRVAGSAAFF. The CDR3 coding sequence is TGTGCCAGCAGAGTGGCCGGGAGTGCGGCTTTCTTT.

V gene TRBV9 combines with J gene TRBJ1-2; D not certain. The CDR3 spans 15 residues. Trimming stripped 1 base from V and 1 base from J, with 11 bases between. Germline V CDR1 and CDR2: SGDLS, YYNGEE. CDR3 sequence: CASSVTGPGNYGYTF. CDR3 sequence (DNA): TGTGCCAGCAGCGTAACTGGTCCGGGTAACTATGGCTACACCTTC.

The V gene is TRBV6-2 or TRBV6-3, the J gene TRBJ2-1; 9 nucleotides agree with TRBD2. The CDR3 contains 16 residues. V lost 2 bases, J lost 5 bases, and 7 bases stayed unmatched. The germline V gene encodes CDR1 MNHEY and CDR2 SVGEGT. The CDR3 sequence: CASSYRGGVVHNEQFF. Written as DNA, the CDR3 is TGTGCCAGCAGTTACCGCGGGGGGGTAGTCCACAATGAGCAGTTCTTC.

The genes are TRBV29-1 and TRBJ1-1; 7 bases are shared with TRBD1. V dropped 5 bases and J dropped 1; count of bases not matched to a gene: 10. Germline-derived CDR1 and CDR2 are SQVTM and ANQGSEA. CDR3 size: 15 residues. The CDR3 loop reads CSVHTRGQKNTEAFF. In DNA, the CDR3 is TGCAGCGTTCATACCCGGGGACAGAAGAACACTGAAGCTTTCTTT.

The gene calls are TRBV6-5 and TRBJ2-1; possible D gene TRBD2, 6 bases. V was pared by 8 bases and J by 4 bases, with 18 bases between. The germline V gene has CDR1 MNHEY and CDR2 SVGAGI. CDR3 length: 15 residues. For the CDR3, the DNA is TGTGCCAGCTTACTCCGGGGGACTGGGTACAATGAGCAGTTCTTC. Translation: CASLLRGTGYNEQFF.

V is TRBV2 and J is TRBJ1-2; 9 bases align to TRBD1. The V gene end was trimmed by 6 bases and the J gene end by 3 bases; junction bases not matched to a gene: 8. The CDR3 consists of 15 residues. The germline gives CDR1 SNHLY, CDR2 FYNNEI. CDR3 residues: CASRGGQGVYYGYTF. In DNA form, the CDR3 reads TGTGCCAGCAGGGGGGGACAGGGCGTCTACTATGGCTACACCTTC.

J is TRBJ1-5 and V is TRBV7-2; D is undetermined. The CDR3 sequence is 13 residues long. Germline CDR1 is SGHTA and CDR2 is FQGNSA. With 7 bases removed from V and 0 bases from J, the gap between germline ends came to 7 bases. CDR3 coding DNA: TGTGCCAGCACTAGAGATAGCAATCAGCCCCAGCATTTT. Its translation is CASTRDSNQPQHF. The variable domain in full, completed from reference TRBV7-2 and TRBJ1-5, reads GAGVSQSPSNKVTEKGKDVELRCDPISGHTALYWYRQSLGQGLEFLIYFQGNSAPDKSGLPSDRFSAERTGGSVSTLTIQRTQQEDSAVYLCASTRDSNQPQHFGDGTRLSIL.

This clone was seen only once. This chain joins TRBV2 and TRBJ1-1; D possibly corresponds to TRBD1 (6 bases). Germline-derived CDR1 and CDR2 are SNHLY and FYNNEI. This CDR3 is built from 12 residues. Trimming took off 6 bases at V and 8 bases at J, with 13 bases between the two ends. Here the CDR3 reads CASRLDRLEAFF. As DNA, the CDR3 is TGTGCCAGCAGACTCGACAGGCTAGAAGCTTTCTTT.

The CDR3 nucleotides read TGTGCCAGCAGTGTAGCAGGGGGAAGGGATGCTTTCTTT. Translation gives CASSVAGGRDAFF. V is TRBV6-1 and J is TRBJ1-1, with TRBD1 matching over 7 bases. The J segment lost 11 bases and the V segment lost 4 bases, leaving 10 bases of the junction unmatched. The V gene's germline CDR1 is MNHNS and CDR2 SASEGT. This CDR3 has 13 amino acids.

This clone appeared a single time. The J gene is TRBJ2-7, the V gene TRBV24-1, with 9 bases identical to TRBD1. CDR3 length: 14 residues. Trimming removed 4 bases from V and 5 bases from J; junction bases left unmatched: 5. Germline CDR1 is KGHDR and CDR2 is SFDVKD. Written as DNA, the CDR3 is TGTGCCACCAGTGAATCGGGACAGGGCCACGAGCAGTACTTC. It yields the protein CATSESGQGHEQYF.

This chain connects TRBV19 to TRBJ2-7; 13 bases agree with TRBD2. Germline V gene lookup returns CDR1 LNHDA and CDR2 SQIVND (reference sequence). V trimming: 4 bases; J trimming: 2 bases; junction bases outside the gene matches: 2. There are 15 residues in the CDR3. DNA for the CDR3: TGTGCCAGTAGTAACGGACTAGCGGGAGCCTACGAGCAGTACTTC. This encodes CASSNGLAGAYEQYF.